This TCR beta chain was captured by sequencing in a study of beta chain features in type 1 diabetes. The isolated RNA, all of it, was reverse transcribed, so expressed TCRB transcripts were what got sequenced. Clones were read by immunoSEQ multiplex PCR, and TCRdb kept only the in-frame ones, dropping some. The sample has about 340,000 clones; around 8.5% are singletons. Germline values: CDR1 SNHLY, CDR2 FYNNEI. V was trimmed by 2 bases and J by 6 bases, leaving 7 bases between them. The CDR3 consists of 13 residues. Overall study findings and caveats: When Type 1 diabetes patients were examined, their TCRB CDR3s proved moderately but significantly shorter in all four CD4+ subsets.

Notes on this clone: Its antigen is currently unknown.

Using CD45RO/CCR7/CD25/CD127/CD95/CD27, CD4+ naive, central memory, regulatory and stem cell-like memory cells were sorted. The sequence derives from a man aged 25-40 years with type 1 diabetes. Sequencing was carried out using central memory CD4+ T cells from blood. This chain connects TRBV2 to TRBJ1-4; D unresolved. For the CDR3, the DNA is TGTGCCAGCAGTGAACGATCGGATGAAAAACTGTTTTTT. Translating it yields CASSERSDEKLFF. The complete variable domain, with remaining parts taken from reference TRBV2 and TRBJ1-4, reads EPEVTQTPSHQVTQMGQEVILRCVPISNHLYFYWYRQILGQKVEFLVSFYNNEISEKSEIFDDQFSVERPDGSNFTLKIRSTKLEDSAMYFCASSERSDEKLFFGSGTQLSVL.